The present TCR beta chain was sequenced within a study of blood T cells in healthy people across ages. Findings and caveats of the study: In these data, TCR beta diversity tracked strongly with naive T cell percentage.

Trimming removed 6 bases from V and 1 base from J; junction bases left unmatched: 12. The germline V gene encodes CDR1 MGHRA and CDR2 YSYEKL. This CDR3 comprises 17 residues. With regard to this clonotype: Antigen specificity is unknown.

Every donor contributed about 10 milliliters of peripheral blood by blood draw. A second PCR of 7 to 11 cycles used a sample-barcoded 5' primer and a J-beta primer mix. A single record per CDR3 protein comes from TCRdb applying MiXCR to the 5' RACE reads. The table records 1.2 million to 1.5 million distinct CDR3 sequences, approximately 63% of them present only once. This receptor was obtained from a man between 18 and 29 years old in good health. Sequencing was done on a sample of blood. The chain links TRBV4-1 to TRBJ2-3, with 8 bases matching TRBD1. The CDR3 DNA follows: TGCGCCAGCAGGATCAATCCCGGGACAGGAGGCACAGATACGCAGTATTTT. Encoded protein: CASRINPGTGGTDTQYF.